This record covers a single T cell receptor (beta chain). Its antigen remains unidentified. Everyone who donated was a healthy bone marrow donor. These data originate in a study of cytomegalovirus exposure and HLA in healthy donors. For the study at large: A prior study identified approximately 110 million unique TCR beta sequences from about 180 million T cells. Genetic ancestry analysis placed about 76% of the 350 to 500 donors that were genotyped in the Caucasian-associated cluster. Study conclusions and caveats: Whilst most TCR sequences proved rare, a subset of public TCRs occurred across many donors.

This PCR relied on a set of 60 Vbeta primers and 13 Jbeta primers. Sequencing was performed with immunoSEQ multiplex PCR; in TCRdb, only in-frame clones are kept and a portion is missing. Of roughly 190,000 clones listed, around 62% are singletons. This clonotype was sampled from a middle-aged man in good health and CMV-seronegative. The specimen sequenced was PBMCs.

Here the CDR3 reads CASSFKDTYGYTF. DNA of the CDR3: TGTGCCAGCAGCTTCAAGGACACCTATGGCTACACCTTC. V usage is TRBV7-2 and J usage is TRBJ1-2, with D maybe TRBD1 (5 bases). Germline CDR1 is SGHTA and CDR2 is FQGNSA. CDR3 length: 13 residues. Trimming stripped 3 bases from V and 4 bases from J, with 9 bases between.